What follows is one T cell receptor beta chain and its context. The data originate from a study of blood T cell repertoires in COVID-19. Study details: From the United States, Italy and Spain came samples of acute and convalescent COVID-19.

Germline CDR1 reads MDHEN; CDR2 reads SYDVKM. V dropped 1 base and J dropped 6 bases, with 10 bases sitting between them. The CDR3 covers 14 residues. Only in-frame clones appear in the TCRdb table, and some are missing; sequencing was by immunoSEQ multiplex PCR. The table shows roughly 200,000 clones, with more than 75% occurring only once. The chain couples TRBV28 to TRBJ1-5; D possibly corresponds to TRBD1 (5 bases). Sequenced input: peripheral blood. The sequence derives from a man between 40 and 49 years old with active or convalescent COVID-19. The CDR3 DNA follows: TGTGCCAGCAGTTTATCGGGGGTGCGTCAGCCCCAGCATTTT. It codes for CASSLSGVRQPQHF. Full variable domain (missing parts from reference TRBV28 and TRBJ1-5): DVKVTQSSRYLVKRTGEKVFLECVQDMDHENMFWYRQDPGLGLRLIYFSYDVKMKEKGDIPEGYSVSREKKERFSLILESASTNQTSMYLCASSLSGVRQPQHFGDGTRLSIL.